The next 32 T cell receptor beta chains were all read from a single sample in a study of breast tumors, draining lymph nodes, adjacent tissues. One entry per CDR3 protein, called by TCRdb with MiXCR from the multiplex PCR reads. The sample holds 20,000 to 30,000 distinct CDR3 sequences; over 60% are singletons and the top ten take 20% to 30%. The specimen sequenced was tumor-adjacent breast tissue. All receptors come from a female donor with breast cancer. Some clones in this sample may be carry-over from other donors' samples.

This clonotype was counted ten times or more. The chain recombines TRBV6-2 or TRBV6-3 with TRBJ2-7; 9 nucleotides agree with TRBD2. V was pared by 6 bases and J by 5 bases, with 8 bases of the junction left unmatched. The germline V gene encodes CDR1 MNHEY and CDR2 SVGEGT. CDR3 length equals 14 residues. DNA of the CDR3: TGTGCCAGCAGCCTCGAGCGGGAGGTCAACGAGCAGTACTTC. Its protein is CASSLEREVNEQYF.

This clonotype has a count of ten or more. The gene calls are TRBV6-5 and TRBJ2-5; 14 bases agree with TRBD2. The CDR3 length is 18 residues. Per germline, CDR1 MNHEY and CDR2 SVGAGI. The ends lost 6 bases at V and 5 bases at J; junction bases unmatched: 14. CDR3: CASSRTPTSGRAWETQYF. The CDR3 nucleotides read TGTGCCAGCAGCCGCACCCCGACTAGCGGGAGGGCTTGGGAGACCCAGTACTTC.

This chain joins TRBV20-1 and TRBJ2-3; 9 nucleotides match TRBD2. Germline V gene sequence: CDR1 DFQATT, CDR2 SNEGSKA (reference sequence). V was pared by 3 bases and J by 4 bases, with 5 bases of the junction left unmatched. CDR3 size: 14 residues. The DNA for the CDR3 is TGCAGTGCTAGTAGGGGACTAGCAGCAGATACGCAGTATTTT. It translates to CSASRGLAADTQYF.

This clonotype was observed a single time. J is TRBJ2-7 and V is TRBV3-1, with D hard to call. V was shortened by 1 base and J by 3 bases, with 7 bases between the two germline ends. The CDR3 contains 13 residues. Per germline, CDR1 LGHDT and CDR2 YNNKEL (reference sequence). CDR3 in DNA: TGTGCCAGCAGCCAAGTTGATGGCTACGAGCAGTACTTC. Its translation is CASSQVDGYEQYF.

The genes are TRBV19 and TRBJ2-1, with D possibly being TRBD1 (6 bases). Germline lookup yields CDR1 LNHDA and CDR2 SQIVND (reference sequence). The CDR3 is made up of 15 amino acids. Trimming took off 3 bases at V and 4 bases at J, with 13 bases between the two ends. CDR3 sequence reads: CASSMGHIEYNEQFF. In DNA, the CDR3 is TGTGCCAGTAGTATGGGACATATAGAATACAATGAGCAGTTCTTC. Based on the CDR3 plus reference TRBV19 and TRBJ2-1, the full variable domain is DGGITQSPKYLFRKEGQNVTLSCEQNLNHDAMYWYRQDPGQGLRLIYYSQIVNDFQKGDIAEGYSVSREKKESFPLTVTSAQKNPTAFYLCASSMGHIEYNEQFFGPGTRLTVL.

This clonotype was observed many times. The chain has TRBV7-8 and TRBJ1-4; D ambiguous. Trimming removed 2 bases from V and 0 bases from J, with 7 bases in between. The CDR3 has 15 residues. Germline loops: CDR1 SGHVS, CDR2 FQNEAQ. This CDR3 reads CASSLILATNEKLFF. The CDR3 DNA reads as TGTGCCAGCAGCTTAATCCTCGCAACTAATGAAAAACTGTTTTTT.

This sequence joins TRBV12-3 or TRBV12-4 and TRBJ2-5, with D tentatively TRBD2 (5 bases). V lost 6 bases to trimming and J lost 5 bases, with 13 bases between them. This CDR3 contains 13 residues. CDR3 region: CASRTPGWETQYF. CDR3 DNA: TGTGCCAGCAGAACCCCGGGGTGGGAGACCCAGTACTTC.

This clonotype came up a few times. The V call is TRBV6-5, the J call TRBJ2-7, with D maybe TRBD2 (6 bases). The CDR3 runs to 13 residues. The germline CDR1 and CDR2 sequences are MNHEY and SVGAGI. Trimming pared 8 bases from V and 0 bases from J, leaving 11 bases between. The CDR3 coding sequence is TGTGCCAGCCTTTCTAGCGACTCCTACGAGCAGTACTTC. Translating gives CASLSSDSYEQYF.

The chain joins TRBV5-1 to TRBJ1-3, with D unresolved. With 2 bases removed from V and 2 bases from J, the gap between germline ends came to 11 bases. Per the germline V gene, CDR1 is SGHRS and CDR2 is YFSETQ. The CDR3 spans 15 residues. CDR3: CASSFWGSPGNTIYF. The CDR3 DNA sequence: TGCGCCAGCAGCTTCTGGGGTTCCCCTGGAAACACCATATATTTT.

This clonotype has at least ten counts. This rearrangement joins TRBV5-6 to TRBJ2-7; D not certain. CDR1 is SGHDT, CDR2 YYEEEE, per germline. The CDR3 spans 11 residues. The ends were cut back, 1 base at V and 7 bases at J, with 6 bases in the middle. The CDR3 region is CASSLMGEQYF. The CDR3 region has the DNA TGTGCCAGCAGCTTGATGGGAGAGCAGTACTTC.

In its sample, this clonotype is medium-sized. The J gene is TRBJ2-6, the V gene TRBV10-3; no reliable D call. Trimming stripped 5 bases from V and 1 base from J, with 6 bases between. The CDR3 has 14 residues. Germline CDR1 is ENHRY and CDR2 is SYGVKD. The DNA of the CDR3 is TGTGCCATCAGTAAGGAGTCTGGGGCCAACGTCCTGACTTTC. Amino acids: CAISKESGANVLTF.

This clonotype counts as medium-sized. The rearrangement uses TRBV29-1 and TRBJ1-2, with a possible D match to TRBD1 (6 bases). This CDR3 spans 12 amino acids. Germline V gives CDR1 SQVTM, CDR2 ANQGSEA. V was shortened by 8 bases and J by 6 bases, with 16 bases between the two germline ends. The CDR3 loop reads CSTSPRGNGYTF. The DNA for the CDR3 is TGCAGCACTTCGCCTAGGGGGAATGGCTACACCTTC.

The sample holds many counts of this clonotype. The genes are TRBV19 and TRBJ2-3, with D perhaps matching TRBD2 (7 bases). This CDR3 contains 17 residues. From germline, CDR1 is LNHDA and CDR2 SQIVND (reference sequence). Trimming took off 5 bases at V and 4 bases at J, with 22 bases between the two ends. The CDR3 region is CASSGEGGTSRADTQYF. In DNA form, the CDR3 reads TGTGCCAGTAGTGGGGAGGGGGGGACCTCCAGAGCAGATACGCAGTATTTT.

The CDR3 sequence: CASSLGGETHNEQFF. Here the CDR3 DNA reads TGTGCCAGCAGCTTAGGCGGGGAGACCCACAATGAGCAGTTCTTC. The chain recombines TRBV7-6 with TRBJ2-1, with a tentative D call TRBD2 (6 bases). CDR1 and CDR2 from the germline V gene are SGHVS and FNYEAQ. V shed 1 base and J shed 5 bases, with 12 bases lying between them. There are 15 residues in the CDR3. The entire variable domain, with the rest obtained from reference TRBV7-6 and TRBJ2-1, is as follows: GAGVSQSPRYKVTKRGQDVALRCDPISGHVSLYWYRQALGQGPEFLTYFNYEAQQDKSGLPNDRFSAERPEGSISTLTIQRTEQRDSAMYRCASSLGGETHNEQFFGPGTRLTVL.

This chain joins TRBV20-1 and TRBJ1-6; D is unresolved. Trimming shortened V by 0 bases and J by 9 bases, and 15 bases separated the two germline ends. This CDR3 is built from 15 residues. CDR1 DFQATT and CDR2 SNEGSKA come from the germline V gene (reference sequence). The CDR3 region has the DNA TGCAGTGCTAGAGACGAGGCGAATCGGGGTTCACCCCTCCACTTT. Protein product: CSARDEANRGSPLHF.

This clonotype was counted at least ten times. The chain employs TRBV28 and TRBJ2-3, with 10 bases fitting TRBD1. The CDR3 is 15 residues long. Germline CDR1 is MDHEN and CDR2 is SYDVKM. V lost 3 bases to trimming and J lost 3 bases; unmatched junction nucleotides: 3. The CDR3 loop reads CASSFGQGGTDTQYF. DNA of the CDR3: TGTGCCAGCAGTTTCGGACAGGGGGGGACAGATACGCAGTATTTT.

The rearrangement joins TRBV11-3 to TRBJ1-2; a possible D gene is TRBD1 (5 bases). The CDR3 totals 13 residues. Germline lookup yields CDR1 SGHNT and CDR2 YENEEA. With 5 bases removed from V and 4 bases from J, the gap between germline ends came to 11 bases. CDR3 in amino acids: CASSGADSYGYTF. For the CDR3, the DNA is TGTGCCAGCAGCGGGGCGGACTCCTATGGCTACACCTTC.

CDR3 in amino acids: CATSGGKSSYEQYF. The CDR3 region has the DNA TGTGCCACCAGTGGAGGGAAGAGCTCCTACGAGCAGTACTTC. The chain uses TRBV24-1 and TRBJ2-7; maybe TRBD2 (5 bases). CDR1 KGHDR and CDR2 SFDVKD come from the germline V gene. The CDR3 is made up of 14 amino acids. With 5 bases removed from V and 0 bases from J, the gap between germline ends came to 10 bases.

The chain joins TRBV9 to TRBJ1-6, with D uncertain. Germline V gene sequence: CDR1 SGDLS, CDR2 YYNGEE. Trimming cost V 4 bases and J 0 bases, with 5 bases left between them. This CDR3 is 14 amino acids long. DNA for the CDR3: TGTGCCAGCAGCACCAGCTCCTATAATTCACCCCTCCACTTT. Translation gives CASSTSSYNSPLHF. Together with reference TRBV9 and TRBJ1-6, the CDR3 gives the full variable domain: DSGVTQTPKHLITATGQRVTLRCSPRSGDLSVYWYQQSLDQGLQFLIQYYNGEERAKGNILERFSAQQFPDLHSELNLSSLELGDSALYFCASSTSSYNSPLHFGNGTRLTVT.

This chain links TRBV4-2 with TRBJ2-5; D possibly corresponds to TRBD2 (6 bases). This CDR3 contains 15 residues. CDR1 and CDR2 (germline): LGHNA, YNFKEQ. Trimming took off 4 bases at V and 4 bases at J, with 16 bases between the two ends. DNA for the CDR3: TGTGCCAGCAGCCTTTCGTCGCGGGGACGAGAGACCCAGTACTTC. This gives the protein CASSLSSRGRETQYF.

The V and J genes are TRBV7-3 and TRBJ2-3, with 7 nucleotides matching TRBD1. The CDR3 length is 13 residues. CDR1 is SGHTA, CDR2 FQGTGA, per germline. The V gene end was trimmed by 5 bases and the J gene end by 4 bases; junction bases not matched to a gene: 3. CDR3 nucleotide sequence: TGTGCCAGCAGCCGACAGGGTGCAGATACGCAGTATTTT. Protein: CASSRQGADTQYF.

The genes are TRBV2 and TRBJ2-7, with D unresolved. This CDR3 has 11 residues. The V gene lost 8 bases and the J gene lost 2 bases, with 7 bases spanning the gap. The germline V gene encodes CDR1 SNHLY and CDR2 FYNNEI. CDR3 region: CASQATYEQYF. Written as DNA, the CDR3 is TGTGCCAGCCAGGCTACCTACGAGCAGTACTTC.

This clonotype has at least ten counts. CDR3 in amino acids: CASSKGGSLGLSEQFF. The CDR3 coding sequence is TGTGCCAGTAGTAAAGGAGGGAGTCTGGGCCTGAGTGAGCAGTTCTTC. The chain employs TRBV19 and TRBJ2-1, with D perhaps TRBD2 (6 bases). This CDR3 region has 16 residues. The germline gives CDR1 LNHDA, CDR2 SQIVND (reference sequence). Trimming shortened V by 4 bases and J by 9 bases, and 22 bases separated the two germline ends.

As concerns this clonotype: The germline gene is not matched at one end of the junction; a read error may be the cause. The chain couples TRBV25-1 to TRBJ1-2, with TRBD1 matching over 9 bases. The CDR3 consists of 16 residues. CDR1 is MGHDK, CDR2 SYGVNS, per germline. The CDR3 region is CASRATWGDRDYGYTF. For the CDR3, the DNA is TGCGCCAGCAGGGCAACGTGGGGGGACAGGGACTATGGCTACACCTTC.

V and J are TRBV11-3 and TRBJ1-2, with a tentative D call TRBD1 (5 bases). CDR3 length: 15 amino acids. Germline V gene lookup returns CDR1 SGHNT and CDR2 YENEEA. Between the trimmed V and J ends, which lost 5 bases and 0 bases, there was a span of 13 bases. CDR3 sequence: CASSLGDATNYGYTF. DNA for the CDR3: TGTGCCAGCAGCCTAGGGGACGCTACTAACTATGGCTACACCTTC.

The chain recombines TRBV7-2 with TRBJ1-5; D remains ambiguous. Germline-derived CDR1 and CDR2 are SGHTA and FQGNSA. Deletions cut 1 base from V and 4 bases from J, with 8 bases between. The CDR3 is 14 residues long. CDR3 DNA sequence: TGTGCCAGCAGCTTAGTTCCTAATAATCAGCCCCAGCATTTT. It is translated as CASSLVPNNQPQHF.

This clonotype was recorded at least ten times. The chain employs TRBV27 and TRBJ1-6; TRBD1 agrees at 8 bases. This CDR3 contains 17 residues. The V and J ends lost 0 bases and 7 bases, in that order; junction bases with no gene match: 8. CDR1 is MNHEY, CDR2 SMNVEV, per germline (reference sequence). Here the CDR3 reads CASSLSPPTGGNSPLHF. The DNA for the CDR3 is TGTGCCAGCAGTTTATCGCCGCCTACAGGGGGAAATTCACCCCTCCACTTT.

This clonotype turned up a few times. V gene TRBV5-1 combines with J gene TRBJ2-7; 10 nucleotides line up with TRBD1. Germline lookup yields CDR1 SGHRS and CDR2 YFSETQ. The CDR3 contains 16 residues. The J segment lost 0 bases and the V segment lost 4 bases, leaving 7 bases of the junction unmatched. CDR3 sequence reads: CASSDRDRGSSYEQYF. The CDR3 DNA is TGCGCCAGCAGCGACCGGGACAGGGGTTCCTCCTACGAGCAGTACTTC. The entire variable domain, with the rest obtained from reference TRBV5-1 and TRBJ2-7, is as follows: KAGVTQTPRYLIKTRGQQVTLSCSPISGHRSVSWYQQTPGQGLQFLFEYFSETQRNKGNFPGRFSGRQFSNSRSEMNVSTLELGDSALYLCASSDRDRGSSYEQYFGPGTRLTVT.

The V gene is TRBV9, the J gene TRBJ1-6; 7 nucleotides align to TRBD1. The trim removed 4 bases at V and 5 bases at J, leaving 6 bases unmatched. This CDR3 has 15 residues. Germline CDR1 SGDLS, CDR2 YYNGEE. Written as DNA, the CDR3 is TGTGCCAGCAGCAAACACAGGGGCGATAATTCACCCCTCCACTTT. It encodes CASSKHRGDNSPLHF.

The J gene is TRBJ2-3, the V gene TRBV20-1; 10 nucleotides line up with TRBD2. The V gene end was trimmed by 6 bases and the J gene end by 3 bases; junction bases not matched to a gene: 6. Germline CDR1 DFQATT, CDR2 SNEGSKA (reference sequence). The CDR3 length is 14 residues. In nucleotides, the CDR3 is TGCAGTGCGAGCGGGGGGGGGTTTACAGATACGCAGTATTTT. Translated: CSASGGGFTDTQYF.

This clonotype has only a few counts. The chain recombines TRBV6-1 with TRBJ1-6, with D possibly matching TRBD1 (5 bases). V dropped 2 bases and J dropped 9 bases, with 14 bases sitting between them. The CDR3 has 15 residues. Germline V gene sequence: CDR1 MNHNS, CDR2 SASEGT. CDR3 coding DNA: TGTGCCAGCAGTGAATCCTTGGGGGATCGTTCACCCCTCCACTTT. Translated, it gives CASSESLGDRSPLHF.

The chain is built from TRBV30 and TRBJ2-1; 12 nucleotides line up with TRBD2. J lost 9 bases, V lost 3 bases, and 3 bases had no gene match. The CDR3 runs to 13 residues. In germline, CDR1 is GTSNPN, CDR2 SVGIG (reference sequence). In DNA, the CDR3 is TGTGCCTGGAGACTAGCGGGAGGTCCTGAGCAGTTCTTC. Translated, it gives CAWRLAGGPEQFF. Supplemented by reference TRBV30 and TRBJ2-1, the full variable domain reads SQTIHQWPATLVQPVGSPLSLECTVEGTSNPNLYWYRQAAGRGLQLLFYSVGIGQISSEVPQNLSASRPQDRQFILSSKKLLLSDSGFYLCAWRLAGGPEQFFGPGTRLTVL.